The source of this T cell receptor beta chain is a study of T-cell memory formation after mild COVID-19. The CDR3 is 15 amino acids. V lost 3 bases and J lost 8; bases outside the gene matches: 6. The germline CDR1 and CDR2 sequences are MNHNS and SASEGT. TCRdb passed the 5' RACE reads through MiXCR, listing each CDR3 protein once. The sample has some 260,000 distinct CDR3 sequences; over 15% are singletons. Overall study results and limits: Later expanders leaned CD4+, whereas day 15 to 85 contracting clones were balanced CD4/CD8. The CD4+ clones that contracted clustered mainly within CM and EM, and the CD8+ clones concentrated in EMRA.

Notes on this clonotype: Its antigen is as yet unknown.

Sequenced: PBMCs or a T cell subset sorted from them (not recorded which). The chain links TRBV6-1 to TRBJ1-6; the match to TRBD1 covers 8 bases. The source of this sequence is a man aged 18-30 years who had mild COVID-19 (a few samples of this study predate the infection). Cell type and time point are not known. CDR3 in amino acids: CASSDQGAHYSPLHF. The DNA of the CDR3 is TGTGCCAGCAGTGACCAGGGGGCTCATTATTCACCCCTCCACTTT.